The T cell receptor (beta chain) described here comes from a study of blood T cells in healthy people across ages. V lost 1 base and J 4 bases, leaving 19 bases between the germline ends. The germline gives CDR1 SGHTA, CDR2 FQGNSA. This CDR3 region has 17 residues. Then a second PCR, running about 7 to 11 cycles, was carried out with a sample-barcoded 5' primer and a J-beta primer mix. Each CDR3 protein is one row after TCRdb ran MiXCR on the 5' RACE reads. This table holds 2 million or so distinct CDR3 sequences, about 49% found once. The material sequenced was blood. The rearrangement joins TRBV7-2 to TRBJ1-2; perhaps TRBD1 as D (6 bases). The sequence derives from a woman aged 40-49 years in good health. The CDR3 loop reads CASSLGVSRGQSYGYTF. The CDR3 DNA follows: TGTGCCAGCAGCTTAGGGGTTAGCAGGGGCCAATCCTATGGCTACACCTTC. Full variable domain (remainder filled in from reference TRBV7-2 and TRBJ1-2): GAGVSQSPSNKVTEKGKDVELRCDPISGHTALYWYRQSLGQGLEFLIYFQGNSAPDKSGLPSDRFSAERTGGSVSTLTIQRTQQEDSAVYLCASSLGVSRGQSYGYTFGSGTRLTVV.